This T cell receptor (beta chain) was captured in a study of blood T cell repertoires in COVID-19. For the study at large: The samples span acute and convalescent COVID-19 from the United States, Italy and Spain. From T cells, B-cell-depleted T cells, or PBMCs came the material, which was cDNA or gDNA.

Authors' processing steps: Reference gene primer amplification gave estimated nucleated cell counts. The table came from immunoSEQ multiplex PCR; TCRdb's copy has only in-frame clones and leaves some out. V, J and clone size were drawn from that table, and D and trimming were deduced from the DNA. Of about 120,000 clones in the sample, 80% to 90% are singletons; the top ten hold about 2%. This clone has only one observation. Germline V gene lookup returns CDR1 SGHVS and CDR2 FQNEAQ. This CDR3 is 15 amino acids long. V lost 5 bases and J 3 bases, leaving 16 bases between the germline ends. Input material: peripheral blood. This TCR was sampled from a woman between 50 and 59 years old with acute or convalescent COVID-19. The chain links TRBV7-8 to TRBJ1-1, with D perhaps matching TRBD1 (6 bases). The CDR3 reads CASSPRHKGDTEAFF. Here the CDR3 DNA reads TGTGCCAGCAGCCCCCGGCATAAGGGGGACACTGAAGCTTTCTTT.